The 27 T cell receptor beta chains in this list originate from one sample, sequenced in a study of T cells in Graves' hyperthyroidism and ophthalmopathy. Amplified regions were TCR beta CDR3 sequences from RNA transcripts. Primed by the HTBI set, a first-round RT-PCR was run on the TCR CDR3. A single record per CDR3 protein comes from TCRdb applying MiXCR to the multiplex PCR reads. Counted here are around 600,000 distinct CDR3 sequences, approximately 15% occurring once; the ten biggest clones make up around 7%. The sequenced material came from blood. The receptors here all came from a woman younger than 35 with Graves' ophthalmopathy.

This clonotype was observed at least ten times. In DNA form, the CDR3 reads TGTGCCAGCAGCCACAACCGCGCCCCAGGGGAAAAGAACACTGAAGCTTTCTTT. It codes for CASSHNRAPGEKNTEAFF. The chain links TRBV28 to TRBJ1-1; D is perhaps TRBD1 (6 bases). Germline assignment: CDR1 MDHEN and CDR2 SYDVKM. This CDR3 is 18 amino acids long. The V end lost 6 bases, the J end lost 1 base, and 24 bases lay between the germline ends.

At least ten counts were recorded for this clonotype. The chain uses TRBV6-6 and TRBJ1-4; TRBD1 matches 7 bases. The CDR3 is 15 amino acids. Germline V gene sequence: CDR1 MNHNY, CDR2 SVGAGI (reference sequence). J gave up 6 bases and V 0 bases, and 4 bases lay outside the gene matches. As DNA, the CDR3 is TGTGCCAGCAGTTACTCGACAGGGAATTATGAAAAACTGTTTTTT. Residues: CASSYSTGNYEKLFF.

This clonotype was observed many times. Here the CDR3 DNA reads TGCGCCAGCAGCCCGGGACTAGCAATCAACGAGCAGTACTTC. Translation: CASSPGLAINEQYF. This chain links TRBV5-1 with TRBJ2-7, with 9 bases matching TRBD2. The V gene end was trimmed by 4 bases and the J gene end by 5 bases; junction bases not matched to a gene: 7. The germline CDR1 and CDR2 sequences are SGHRS and YFSETQ. This CDR3 region has 14 residues.

This clonotype was seen ten or more times. This chain joins TRBV6-1 and TRBJ1-1; D remains ambiguous. Germline CDR1 is MNHNS and CDR2 is SASEGT. CDR3 size: 13 residues. Trimming took 7 bases from V and 0 from J, leaving 9 bases between them. DNA for the CDR3: TGTGCCAGCACCCTCGGAGTGAACACTGAAGCTTTCTTT. Amino acids: CASTLGVNTEAFF.

This clonotype showed up many times. The J gene is TRBJ2-7, the V gene TRBV20-1, with 7 bases fitting TRBD2. Germline CDR1 DFQATT, CDR2 SNEGSKA (reference sequence). Losses at the gene ends were 0 bases for V and 3 bases for J; bases not matched to a gene: 11. The CDR3 loop spans 16 amino acids. CDR3 sequence (DNA): TGCAGTGCTAGAGACTCCCGGCTTCAGCGGGGCTACGAGCAGTACTTC. Its translation is CSARDSRLQRGYEQYF.

V and J are TRBV7-6 and TRBJ2-5, with D perhaps matching TRBD1 or TRBD2 (6 bases each). This CDR3 is 15 amino acids long. V lost 5 bases to trimming and J lost 4 bases, with 17 bases between them. The germline gives CDR1 SGHVS, CDR2 FNYEAQ. DNA for the CDR3: TGTGCCAGCAGCCTACTTCCGGGGGCTCGAGAGACCCAGTACTTC. It yields the protein CASSLLPGARETQYF.

Only a few counts were recorded for this clonotype. CDR3 region: CSVPGQGISEAFF. CDR3 nucleotide sequence: TGCAGCGTTCCGGGACAGGGGATTTCTGAAGCTTTCTTT. V gene TRBV29-1 combines with J gene TRBJ1-1, with 10 bases fitting TRBD1. Germline V gives CDR1 SQVTM, CDR2 ANQGSEA. Trimming at V came to 5 bases and at J to 6 bases, leaving 6 bases not matched to a gene. This CDR3 comprises 13 residues.

This clonotype was counted at least ten times. This sequence joins TRBV30 and TRBJ2-2; a weak D match, TRBD2 (6 bases). Trimming removed 0 bases from V and 3 bases from J, with 11 bases in between. Per germline, CDR1 GTSNPN and CDR2 SVGIG (reference sequence). The CDR3 extends over 15 amino acids. CDR3 region: CAWSVGGSDTGELFF. CDR3 nucleotides: TGTGCCTGGAGTGTGGGGGGTTCGGACACCGGGGAGCTGTTTTTT.

This clonotype turned up a few times. The chain is built from TRBV7-2 and TRBJ2-7, with 7 bases identical to TRBD1. CDR1 is SGHTA, CDR2 FQGNSA, per germline. V lost 4 bases, J lost 0 bases, and 6 bases stayed unmatched. This CDR3 has 15 residues. The CDR3 sequence is CASSSDRDGSYEQYF. CDR3 DNA: TGTGCCAGCAGCTCTGACAGGGACGGCTCCTACGAGCAGTACTTC.

This clonotype has ten or more counts. The rearrangement links TRBV28 to TRBJ1-5, with a weak D call TRBD1 (6 bases). Germline V lookup: CDR1 MDHEN, CDR2 SYDVKM. V was trimmed by 6 bases and J by 7 bases, leaving 16 bases between them. There are 14 residues in the CDR3. The CDR3 loop is CASRGDTSTQPQHF. CDR3 DNA sequence: TGTGCCAGCAGGGGGGACACTTCAACCCAGCCCCAGCATTTT.

This clonotype was found many times. This chain connects TRBV28 to TRBJ1-2, with D perhaps matching TRBD1 (5 bases). The CDR3 is 14 amino acids. V was trimmed by 5 bases and J by 8 bases, leaving 18 bases between them. Germline V gene sequence: CDR1 MDHEN, CDR2 SYDVKM. In nucleotides, the CDR3 is TGTGCCAGCAGTCCCGGGGGTGAGTCGTACGGCTACACCTTC. Protein sequence: CASSPGGESYGYTF.

In DNA, the CDR3 is TGCGCCAGCGCCCCAGGGGGTAAAGACTATGGCTACACCTTC. This translates into CASAPGGKDYGYTF. This chain connects TRBV4-3 to TRBJ1-2, with TRBD1 matching over 7 bases. The length of the CDR3 is 14 residues. In germline, CDR1 is LGHNA, CDR2 YSLEER. After removal of 8 bases from V and 3 bases from J, the junction contained 9 bases not matched to a gene.

This clonotype was counted at least ten times. CDR3: CASSSGPRGRSYEQYF. As DNA, the CDR3 is TGTGCCAGCAGTTCGGGACCACGCGGCCGATCCTACGAGCAGTACTTC. This rearrangement joins TRBV12-3 or TRBV12-4 to TRBJ2-7, with D tentatively TRBD1 or TRBD2 (5 bases each). There are 16 residues in the CDR3. V gave up 4 bases and J gave up 1 base, with 17 bases separating them.

The rearrangement joins TRBV7-2 to TRBJ1-6; no definite D call. The CDR3 loop spans 16 amino acids. V lost 4 bases and J lost 6, with 16 bases in between. The V gene's germline CDR1 is SGHTA and CDR2 FQGNSA. This CDR3 is CASSSPPGKINSPLHF. The DNA for the CDR3 is TGTGCCAGCAGCTCCCCCCCGGGGAAGATTAATTCACCCCTCCACTTT.

The sample holds a few counts of this clonotype. V usage is TRBV11-3 and J usage is TRBJ2-7; TRBD2 agrees at 14 bases. The CDR3 runs 15 residues. V shed 5 bases, J shed 9 bases, and the junction held 9 bases outside the gene matches. Germline assignment: CDR1 SGHNT and CDR2 YENEEA. CDR3 protein: CASSAGLAGEVRQYF. The CDR3 coding sequence is TGTGCCAGCAGCGCGGGACTAGCGGGAGAAGTGAGGCAGTACTTC.

This rearrangement joins TRBV9 to TRBJ1-2; D not certain. Germline CDR1 is SGDLS and CDR2 is YYNGEE. The CDR3 sequence is 16 residues long. Trimming shortened V by 0 bases and J by 4 bases, and 16 bases separated the two germline ends. DNA of the CDR3: TGTGCCAGCAGCGTAGCATACAGAGACCCATCCTATGGCTACACCTTC. It is translated as CASSVAYRDPSYGYTF.

This clonotype showed up many times. This chain connects TRBV7-9 to TRBJ1-2; D gene ambiguous. CDR1 SEHNR and CDR2 FQNEAQ come from the germline V gene (reference sequence). There are 16 residues in the CDR3. The ends were cut back, 5 bases at V and 5 bases at J, with 21 bases in the middle. The CDR3 nucleotides are TGTGCCAGCAGCCCCAATAGGCAGCTCCTGGTATATGGCTACACCTTC. It yields the protein CASSPNRQLLVYGYTF. Full variable domain (rest looked up from reference TRBV7-9 and TRBJ1-2): DTGVSQNPRHKITKRGQNVTFRCDPISEHNRLYWYRQTLGQGPEFLTYFQNEAQLEKSRLLSDRFSAERPKGSFSTLEIQRTEQGDSAMYLCASSPNRQLLVYGYTFGSGTRLTVV.

This clonotype was seen at least ten times. The genes are TRBV11-2 and TRBJ1-1; TRBD1 agrees at 7 bases. CDR1 SGHAT and CDR2 FQNNGV come from the germline V gene. V was clipped by 2 bases and J by 10 bases; unmatched bases: 19. This CDR3 comprises 17 residues. The CDR3 sequence: CASSLIPRRTGAYRAFF. The DNA for the CDR3 is TGTGCCAGCAGCTTAATCCCTAGGAGGACAGGCGCGTATCGAGCTTTCTTT.

This clonotype was found many times. V is TRBV15 and J is TRBJ2-7, with a possible D match to TRBD1 (5 bases). The germline gives CDR1 LNHNV, CDR2 YYDKDF (reference sequence). V lost 0 bases and J lost 1, with 13 bases in between. The CDR3 consists of 16 residues. CDR3 loop: CATSRDVWQGSYEQYF. Written as DNA, the CDR3 is TGTGCCACCAGCAGAGATGTGTGGCAGGGTTCCTACGAGCAGTACTTC.

The chain joins TRBV7-9 to TRBJ1-4; D is possibly TRBD1 (5 bases). CDR1 is SEHNR and CDR2 is FQNEAQ in the germline V gene (reference sequence). The CDR3 loop spans 19 amino acids. V shed 4 bases and J shed 0 bases, with 21 bases lying between them. CDR3 DNA: TGTGCCAGCAGCTCCCGAGTTGTCCCCTCAGGGCCAACTAATGAAAAACTGTTTTTT. Translation: CASSSRVVPSGPTNEKLFF.

This clonotype came up a few times. This chain links TRBV20-1 with TRBJ1-2; D is uncertain. This CDR3 has 11 amino acids. The V gene's germline CDR1 is DFQATT and CDR2 SNEGSKA (reference sequence). Trimming removed 0 bases from V and 8 bases from J, with 7 bases in between. CDR3 in DNA: TGCAGTGCTAGAGAAGGGCGCGGCTACACCTTC. This encodes CSAREGRGYTF.

In its sample, this clonotype was seen many times. CDR3 nucleotides: TGCGCCAGCAGCCATGGACAGGGTGGTTACGAGCAGTACTTC. Its protein product is CASSHGQGGYEQYF. V is TRBV4-3 and J is TRBJ2-7; 8 positions match TRBD1. Germline V gene lookup returns CDR1 LGHNA and CDR2 YSLEER. The CDR3 spans 14 residues. The V gene end was trimmed by 3 bases and the J gene end by 4 bases; junction bases not matched to a gene: 5.

The chain joins TRBV7-9 to TRBJ2-7, with 12 positions matching TRBD2. The J segment lost 7 bases and the V segment lost 5 bases, leaving 9 bases of the junction unmatched. This CDR3 is 15 amino acids long. From germline, CDR1 is SEHNR and CDR2 FQNEAQ (reference sequence). CDR3 region: CASSPRLAGAGEQYF. CDR3 nucleotide sequence: TGTGCCAGCAGCCCACGACTAGCGGGAGCGGGGGAGCAGTACTTC.

This clonotype was seen many times. The rearrangement joins TRBV7-3 to TRBJ2-1; no clear D gene. This CDR3 has 14 amino acids. Between the trimmed V and J ends, which lost 2 bases and 4 bases, there was a span of 9 bases. Germline V gene lookup returns CDR1 SGHTA and CDR2 FQGTGA. CDR3 in amino acids: CASSLVDGYNEQFF. CDR3 nucleotides: TGTGCCAGCAGCTTAGTGGACGGATACAATGAGCAGTTCTTC. The full variable domain, rest sourced from reference TRBV7-3 and TRBJ2-1, is GAGVSQTPSNKVTEKGKYVELRCDPISGHTALYWYRQSLGQGPEFLIYFQGTGAADDSGLPNDRFFAVRPEGSVSTLKIQRTERGDSAVYLCASSLVDGYNEQFFGPGTRLTVL.

This clonotype was recorded many times. The CDR3 loop is CSADGTVRYEQYF. DNA of the CDR3: TGCAGTGCTGACGGGACGGTGAGATACGAGCAGTACTTC. The V call is TRBV20-1, the J call TRBJ2-7; either TRBD1 or TRBD2 may supply D (5 bases each). The V end lost 5 bases, the J end lost 4 bases, and 15 bases lay between the germline ends. The V gene's germline CDR1 is DFQATT and CDR2 SNEGSKA (reference sequence). CDR3 length: 13 amino acids.

The table lists this clonotype with a few counts. J is TRBJ1-4 and V is TRBV2; 7 nucleotides line up with TRBD1. Germline-derived CDR1 and CDR2 are SNHLY and FYNNEI. The length of the CDR3 is 15 residues. Trimming cost V 6 bases and J 3 bases; bases outside gene matches: 7. Here the CDR3 reads CASSRTGSSNEKLFF. CDR3 nucleotides: TGTGCCAGCAGCCGGACAGGTTCGTCTAATGAAAAACTGTTTTTT.

V is TRBV19 and J is TRBJ1-4; 9 nucleotides line up with TRBD1. The germline gives CDR1 LNHDA, CDR2 SQIVND (reference sequence). V shed 4 bases, J shed 7 bases, and the junction held 7 bases outside the gene matches. The CDR3 is 15 amino acids. CDR3 region: CASSKHRGPAEKLFF. The CDR3 DNA reads TGTGCCAGTAGTAAGCACAGGGGGCCTGCTGAAAAACTGTTTTTT.